One and the same sample provided the 24 T cell receptor beta chains below, sequenced in a study of type 1 regulatory T cells. TCRdb used MiXCR to reprocess the reads, holding one entry per CDR3 protein. Of 40,000 to 50,000 distinct CDR3 sequences in the sample, over 9% were seen once. These receptors' targets are unknown. Material for sequencing was cultured non-Tr1 T cells, either the whole culture or a sorted T cell fraction (not recorded which). All receptors derive from a human donor in good health.

Only a few counts were recorded for this clonotype. The chain carries TRBV7-9 and TRBJ1-6, with D unclear. This CDR3 region has 14 residues. The germline V gene encodes CDR1 SEHNR and CDR2 FQNEAQ (reference sequence). Trimming took off 3 bases at V and 5 bases at J, with 8 bases between the two ends. CDR3: CASSLEQHNSPLHF. CDR3 sequence (DNA): TGTGCCAGCAGCTTGGAACAGCATAATTCACCCCTCCACTTT.

This clonotype has a count of ten or more. CDR3 in DNA: TGCGCCAGCAGCCGTATCAGGGGGGAGGATGAGCAGTTCTTC. Protein: CASSRIRGEDEQFF. V gene TRBV5-1 combines with J gene TRBJ2-1; D might be TRBD1 (7 bases). The V gene lost 4 bases and the J gene lost 8 bases, with 16 bases spanning the gap. There are 14 residues in the CDR3. The germline CDR1 and CDR2 sequences are SGHRS and YFSETQ.

The V gene is TRBV4-2, the J gene TRBJ2-1; a weak D match, TRBD2 (6 bases). V lost 0 bases, J lost 0 bases, and 9 bases lay in between. Per the germline V gene, CDR1 is LGHNA and CDR2 is YNFKEQ. CDR3 length: 16 amino acids. The CDR3 region has the DNA TGTGCCAGCAGCCAAGAGGGGGGAAACTCCTACAATGAGCAGTTCTTC. It is translated as CASSQEGGNSYNEQFF.

The gene calls are TRBV10-3 and TRBJ2-3; no firm D call. The CDR3 runs 12 residues. The V end was cut by 3 bases, the J end by 6 bases, with 7 bases between. CDR1 and CDR2 (germline): ENHRY, SYGVKD. CDR3 sequence reads: CAISEGVDTQYF. Here the CDR3 DNA reads TGTGCCATCAGTGAAGGAGTGGATACGCAGTATTTT.

In its sample, this clonotype was seen many times. The genes are TRBV5-1 and TRBJ1-1; D is perhaps TRBD1 (5 bases). The CDR3 length is 14 residues. The V gene's germline CDR1 is SGHRS and CDR2 YFSETQ. The V end lost 3 bases, the J end lost 1 base, and 10 bases lay between the germline ends. The chain's CDR3 is CASSWGTGNTEAFF. The CDR3 DNA reads TGCGCCAGCAGCTGGGGAACAGGGAACACTGAAGCTTTCTTT.

This chain joins TRBV19 and TRBJ1-1; the match to TRBD1 covers 11 bases. J was trimmed by 4 bases and V by 5 bases; bases with no gene match: 15. The V gene's germline CDR1 is LNHDA and CDR2 SQIVND (reference sequence). The CDR3 loop spans 18 amino acids. CDR3 coding DNA: TGTGCCAGTAGTCGATCTCGGACAGGGGGCTTGATCGTCACTGAAGCTTTCTTT. This translates into CASSRSRTGGLIVTEAFF.

At least ten counts were recorded for this clonotype. The genes are TRBV20-1 and TRBJ1-1, with D possibly being TRBD1 (5 bases). Germline values: CDR1 DFQATT, CDR2 SNEGSKA (reference sequence). With 5 bases removed from V and 1 base from J, the gap between germline ends came to 14 bases. The CDR3 contains 14 residues. CDR3 loop: CSALRVRGNTEAFF. For the CDR3, the DNA is TGCAGTGCTCTCAGGGTCCGGGGGAACACTGAAGCTTTCTTT.

The table lists this clonotype with many counts. This chain connects TRBV7-2 to TRBJ2-5; 7 bases are a match to TRBD1. Trimming at V came to 5 bases and at J to 8 bases, leaving 11 bases not matched to a gene. The CDR3 spans 14 residues. From germline, CDR1 is SGHTA and CDR2 FQGNSA. CDR3 region: CASSPPTGWATQYF. As DNA, the CDR3 is TGTGCCAGCAGCCCACCGACAGGGTGGGCCACCCAGTACTTC.

This clonotype was seen at least ten times. This chain joins TRBV7-6 and TRBJ2-5; D may be TRBD1 (6 bases). V was trimmed by 5 bases and J by 0 bases, leaving 10 bases between them. CDR1 is SGHVS, CDR2 FNYEAQ, per germline. The CDR3 extends over 14 amino acids. CDR3: CASSLGTNQETQYF. The DNA of the CDR3 is TGTGCCAGCAGCCTTGGGACAAACCAAGAGACCCAGTACTTC.

This clonotype has only a few counts. The chain is built from TRBV5-1 and TRBJ2-7, with D possibly being TRBD2 (5 bases). V was cut by 5 bases and J by 2 bases, with 20 bases left in between. Germline CDR1 and CDR2: SGHRS and YFSETQ. There are 16 residues in the CDR3. The CDR3 here is CASRYSMGVLAYEQYF. The CDR3 DNA follows: TGCGCCAGCAGGTATTCTATGGGAGTACTGGCCTACGAGCAGTACTTC.

This clonotype was observed at least ten times. Here the CDR3 reads CASSLLGQNYEQYF. In DNA form, the CDR3 reads TGTGCCAGCAGCTTATTGGGACAGAACTACGAGCAGTACTTC. The rearrangement joins TRBV7-8 to TRBJ2-7; 7 nucleotides match TRBD1. Trimming cost V 2 bases and J 3 bases; bases outside gene matches: 4. CDR1 and CDR2 from the germline V gene are SGHVS and FQNEAQ. This CDR3 has 14 residues.

Within the sample, this clonotype is medium-sized (0.01 to 0.1%). The V and J genes are TRBV2 and TRBJ2-7; no definite D call. The CDR3 has 12 amino acids. The V gene lost 5 bases and the J gene lost 2 bases, with 7 bases spanning the gap. Looked up from germline, CDR1 is SNHLY and CDR2 is FYNNEI. The CDR3 DNA reads TGTGCCAGCAGTCAGGATACCTACGAGCAGTACTTC. This translates into CASSQDTYEQYF.

This clonotype was observed at least ten times. J is TRBJ2-7 and V is TRBV28, with TRBD2 identical over 10 bases. Germline loops: CDR1 MDHEN, CDR2 SYDVKM. The CDR3 has 15 amino acids. J lost 4 bases, V lost 0 bases, and 3 bases had no gene match. The CDR3: CASSLWVAGGYEQYF. The DNA for the CDR3 is TGTGCCAGCAGTTTATGGGTAGCGGGAGGATACGAGCAGTACTTC.

The chain is built from TRBV29-1 and TRBJ1-1; 7 bases are shared with TRBD1. V gave up 6 bases and J gave up 3 bases; unmatched junction bases: 16. The germline CDR1 and CDR2 sequences are SQVTM and ANQGSEA. This CDR3 region has 16 residues. In nucleotides, the CDR3 is TGCAGCGTAGGGGGCCAGGGCGGATGGGGCGACACTGAAGCTTTCTTT. Amino acids: CSVGGQGGWGDTEAFF.

This clonotype is termed medium-sized (0.01 to 0.1%). The V and J genes are TRBV7-2 and TRBJ2-2, with D possibly being TRBD1 or TRBD2 (7 bases each). This CDR3 has 14 residues. Germline V gene data show CDR1 as SGHTA and CDR2 as FQGNSA. The V and J ends lost 3 bases and 6 bases respectively, with 11 bases between them. CDR3 protein: CASSFQGGPGELFF. The CDR3 DNA reads TGTGCCAGCAGCTTCCAGGGGGGGCCCGGGGAGCTGTTTTTT.

At least ten counts were recorded for this clonotype. The V and J genes are TRBV7-9 and TRBJ2-3; TRBD2 aligns across 8 bases. J gave up 1 base and V 1 base, and 4 bases lay outside the gene matches. Germline V lookup: CDR1 SEHNR, CDR2 FQNEAQ (reference sequence). The CDR3 consists of 16 residues. The CDR3 bases are TGTGCCAGCAGCTTAGGATCGACTAGCGGCACAGATACGCAGTATTTT. Its translation is CASSLGSTSGTDTQYF.

This clonotype was seen ten or more times. The chain joins TRBV10-3 to TRBJ1-2; D is undetermined. The CDR3 length is 13 residues. CDR1 ENHRY and CDR2 SYGVKD come from the germline V gene. Trimming took off 0 bases at V and 6 bases at J, with 8 bases between the two ends. Here the CDR3 reads CAISESGGDGYTF. CDR3 in DNA: TGTGCCATCAGTGAGTCCGGAGGTGATGGCTACACCTTC.

The V gene is TRBV12-3 or TRBV12-4, the J gene TRBJ2-1; 8 nucleotides align to TRBD2. V lost 2 bases, J lost 7 bases, and 7 bases stayed unmatched. This CDR3 comprises 15 residues. The CDR3 sequence: CASSLHGTRGNEQFF. DNA for the CDR3: TGTGCCAGCAGTTTACACGGGACTAGGGGGAATGAGCAGTTCTTC.

This clonotype appeared a few times. The chain couples TRBV18 to TRBJ2-1; TRBD2 matches 8 bases. The CDR3 runs to 14 residues. V lost 2 bases to trimming and J lost 5 bases; unmatched junction nucleotides: 2. Germline assignment: CDR1 KGHSH and CDR2 LQKENI. CDR3 loop: CASSPKAGDNEQFF. CDR3 nucleotides: TGTGCCAGCTCACCAAAAGCGGGGGACAATGAGCAGTTCTTC.

This clonotype was seen ten or more times. The genes are TRBV19 and TRBJ2-5, with D possibly TRBD1 on 6 matching bases. The V gene lost 6 bases and the J gene lost 5 bases, with 13 bases spanning the gap. CDR1 LNHDA and CDR2 SQIVND come from the germline V gene (reference sequence). The CDR3 has 13 amino acids. The CDR3 nucleotides are TGTGCCAGTAGCATCACAGGGACGGAGACCCAGTACTTC. This sequence encodes CASSITGTETQYF.

A note on this clonotype: This sequence may be a read error, since a much larger clone differs from it by one base. The chain employs TRBV20-1 and TRBJ2-1; TRBD2 is a possible D gene (5 bases). The CDR3 runs 14 residues. Trimming took 8 bases from V and 7 from J, leaving 21 bases between them. Germline values: CDR1 DFQATT, CDR2 SNEGSKA (reference sequence). The CDR3 is CSTSSVLKGNEQFF. The DNA for the CDR3 is TGCAGTACCAGTAGCGTCCTTAAGGGTAATGAGCAGTTCTTC.

The chain carries TRBV12-3 or TRBV12-4 and TRBJ2-1, with 8 bases aligning to TRBD1. CDR3 length: 12 residues. The J segment lost 15 bases and the V segment lost 6 bases, leaving 10 bases of the junction unmatched. CDR3: CASSPRTGPWFF. CDR3 in DNA: TGTGCCAGCAGCCCAAGGACAGGGCCCTGGTTCTTC.

The J gene is TRBJ2-1, the V gene TRBV10-3; D is ambiguous. CDR3 length: 16 amino acids. V was trimmed by 0 bases and J by 6 bases, leaving 15 bases between them. Germline V gene data show CDR1 as ENHRY and CDR2 as SYGVKD. CDR3 in amino acids: CAISESPLGLINEQFF. The CDR3 DNA sequence: TGTGCCATCAGTGAGTCGCCCCTAGGGCTAATCAATGAGCAGTTCTTC.

This clonotype appeared many times. This rearrangement joins TRBV13 to TRBJ1-5, with D hard to call. Trimming took 5 bases from V and 9 from J, leaving 11 bases between them. This CDR3 spans 12 amino acids. Germline CDR1 and CDR2: PRHDT and FYEKMQ (reference sequence). The CDR3 region is CASSPGVGPQHF. The CDR3 region has the DNA TGTGCCAGCAGCCCAGGTGTCGGGCCCCAGCATTTT.